This T cell receptor (beta chain) derives from a study of cytomegalovirus exposure and HLA in healthy donors. Study-wide results and limits: A later analysis associated under 20,000 TCR beta sequences with HLA alleles at a 0.05 false discovery rate. A previous analysis found most TCR beta V segments productive roughly 87% or roughly 30% of the time. Most observed TCR sequences were rare, whereas some public TCRs were detected in many donors.

With 60 Vbeta and 13 Jbeta primers, the PCR was carried out. Method: immunoSEQ multiplex PCR; TCRdb's copy keeps in-frame clones and lacks some. The table records 150,000 to 200,000 clones, about 80% of them present only once. V lost 4 bases and J 0 bases, leaving 18 bases between the germline ends. Germline CDR1 is SQVTM and CDR2 is ANQGSEA. CDR3 length equals 17 residues. Of note for this clone: Its specificity is unknown.

J is TRBJ1-4 and V is TRBV29-1; possible D gene TRBD1, 5 bases. The clonotype originates from a man aged 55-75 years in good health and CMV-seronegative. The sequencing sample was made of PBMCs. For the CDR3, the DNA is TGCAGCGTTGCCGGGACTGACCTGGACCCAACTAATGAAAAACTGTTTTTT. This sequence encodes CSVAGTDLDPTNEKLFF.